The source of this T cell receptor (beta chain) is a study of T cell clonotyping in hematopoietic cell transplantation. Overall study findings and caveats: Graft donor and pretransplant recipient Inverse Simpson Index values predicted broader posttransplant TCR diversity. CD4 and CD8 repertoire contributions could not be separated without sorting. Pathologically expanded recipient clonotypes increased progressively from day 30 to day 180 as diversity fell. At the given depth, recipient repertoires were over 95% de novo clonotypes.

To note about this clone: Its specificity is unknown.

Method: immunoSEQ multiplex PCR; TCRdb's copy keeps in-frame clones and lacks some. The table shows more than 9,500 clones, with approximately 90% occurring only once. Germline V gene sequence: CDR1 GTSNPN, CDR2 SVGIG (reference sequence). There are 12 residues in the CDR3. Trimming left V 0 bases short and J 4 bases short, with 6 bases between. The rearrangement uses TRBV30 and TRBJ1-2; no reliable D call. The sequence derives from a woman in her forties or fifties in good health. Some clones in this sample may be carry-over from other donors' samples. Source material: peripheral blood mononuclear cells. The CDR3 DNA follows: TGTGCCTGGAGTGTATTTTCCTATGGCTACACCTTC. The encoded protein is CAWSVFSYGYTF.